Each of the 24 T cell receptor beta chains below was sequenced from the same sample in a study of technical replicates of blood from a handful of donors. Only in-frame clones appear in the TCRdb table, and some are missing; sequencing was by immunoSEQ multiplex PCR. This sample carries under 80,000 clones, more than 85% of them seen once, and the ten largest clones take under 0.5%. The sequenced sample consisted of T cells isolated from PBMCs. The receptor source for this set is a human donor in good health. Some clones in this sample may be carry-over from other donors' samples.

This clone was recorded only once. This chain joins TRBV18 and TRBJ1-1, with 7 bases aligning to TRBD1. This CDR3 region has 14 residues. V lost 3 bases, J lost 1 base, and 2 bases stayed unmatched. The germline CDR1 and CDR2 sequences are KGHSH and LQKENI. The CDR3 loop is CASSPQGGNTEAFF. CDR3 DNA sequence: TGTGCCAGCTCACCGCAGGGGGGGAACACTGAAGCTTTCTTT.

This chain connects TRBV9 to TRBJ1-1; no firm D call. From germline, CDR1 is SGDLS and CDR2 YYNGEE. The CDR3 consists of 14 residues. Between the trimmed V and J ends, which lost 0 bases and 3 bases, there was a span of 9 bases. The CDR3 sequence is CASSVGGEHTEAFF. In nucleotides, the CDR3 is TGTGCCAGCAGCGTAGGCGGAGAGCACACTGAAGCTTTCTTT.

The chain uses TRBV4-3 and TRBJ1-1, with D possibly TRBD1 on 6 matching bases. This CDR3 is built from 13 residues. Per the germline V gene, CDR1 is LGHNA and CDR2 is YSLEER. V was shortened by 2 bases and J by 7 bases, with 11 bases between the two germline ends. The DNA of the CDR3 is TGCGCCAGCAGCCAATTACAGGGCAGTGAAGCTTTCTTT. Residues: CASSQLQGSEAFF.

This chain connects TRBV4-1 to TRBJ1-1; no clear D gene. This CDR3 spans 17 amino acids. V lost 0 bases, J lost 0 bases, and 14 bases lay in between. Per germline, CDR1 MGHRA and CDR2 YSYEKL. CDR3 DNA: TGCGCCAGCAGCCAAGATGTTATCGGGGAGGTGAACACTGAAGCTTTCTTT. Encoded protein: CASSQDVIGEVNTEAFF.

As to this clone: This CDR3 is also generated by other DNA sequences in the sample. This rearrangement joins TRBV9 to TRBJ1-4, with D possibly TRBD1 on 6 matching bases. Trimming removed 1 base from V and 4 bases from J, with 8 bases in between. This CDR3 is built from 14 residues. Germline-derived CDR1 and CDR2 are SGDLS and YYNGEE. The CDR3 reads CASSVRQDNEKLFF. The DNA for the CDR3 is TGTGCCAGCAGCGTAAGACAGGATAATGAAAAACTGTTTTTT.

The CDR3 DNA follows: TGTGCCAGCAGCTTAGGGTACTCTCGAGAGACCCAGTACTTC. Translation gives CASSLGYSRETQYF. This sequence joins TRBV7-8 and TRBJ2-5; D gene ambiguous. The CDR3 loop spans 14 amino acids. Germline loops: CDR1 SGHVS, CDR2 FQNEAQ. With 1 base removed from V and 4 bases from J, the gap between germline ends came to 10 bases.

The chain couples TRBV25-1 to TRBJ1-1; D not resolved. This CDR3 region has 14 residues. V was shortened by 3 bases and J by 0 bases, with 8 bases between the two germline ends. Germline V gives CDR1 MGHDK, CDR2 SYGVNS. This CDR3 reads CASSEADMNTEAFF. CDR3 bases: TGTGCCAGCAGTGAGGCCGATATGAACACTGAAGCTTTCTTT.

The CDR3 reads CASAQTSGGPGELFF. DNA for the CDR3: TGCGCCAGCGCCCAGACTAGCGGGGGCCCCGGGGAGCTGTTTTTT. The chain uses TRBV5-1 and TRBJ2-2; 12 bases line up with TRBD2. This CDR3 has 15 amino acids. J lost 6 bases, V lost 7 bases, and 7 bases had no gene match. Germline values: CDR1 SGHRS, CDR2 YFSETQ.

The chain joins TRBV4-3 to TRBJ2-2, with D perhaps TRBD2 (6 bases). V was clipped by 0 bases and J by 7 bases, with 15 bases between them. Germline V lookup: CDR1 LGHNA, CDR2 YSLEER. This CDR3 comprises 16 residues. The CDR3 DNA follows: TGCGCCAGCAGCCAAGATCTTCGGCGGGGAAGCGGGGAGCTGTTTTTT. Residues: CASSQDLRRGSGELFF.

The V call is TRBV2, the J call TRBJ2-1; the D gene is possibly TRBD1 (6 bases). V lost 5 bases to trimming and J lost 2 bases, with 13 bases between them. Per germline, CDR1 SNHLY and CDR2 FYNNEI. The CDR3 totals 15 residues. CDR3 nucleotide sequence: TGTGCCAGCAGTCCGTTGGACAGCCCCTACAATGAGCAGTTCTTC. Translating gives CASSPLDSPYNEQFF.

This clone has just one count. The CDR3 sequence is CASSLSGQPQHF. Here the CDR3 DNA reads TGTGCCAGCAGCTTATCAGGTCAGCCCCAGCATTTT. V usage is TRBV11-2 and J usage is TRBJ1-5; no clear D. Trimming pared 2 bases from V and 6 bases from J, leaving 5 bases between. CDR3 length: 12 residues. CDR1 and CDR2 from the germline V gene are SGHAT and FQNNGV.

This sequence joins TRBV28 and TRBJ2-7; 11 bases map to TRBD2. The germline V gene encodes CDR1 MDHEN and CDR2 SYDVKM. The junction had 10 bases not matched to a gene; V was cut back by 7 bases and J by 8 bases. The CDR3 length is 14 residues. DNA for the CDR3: TGTGCCAGCACCACGACTAGCGGGGTGTGGAAGCAGTACTTC. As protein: CASTTTSGVWKQYF. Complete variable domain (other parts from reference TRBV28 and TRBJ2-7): DVKVTQSSRYLVKRTGEKVFLECVQDMDHENMFWYRQDPGLGLRLIYFSYDVKMKEKGDIPEGYSVSREKKERFSLILESASTNQTSMYLCASTTTSGVWKQYFGPGTRLTVT.

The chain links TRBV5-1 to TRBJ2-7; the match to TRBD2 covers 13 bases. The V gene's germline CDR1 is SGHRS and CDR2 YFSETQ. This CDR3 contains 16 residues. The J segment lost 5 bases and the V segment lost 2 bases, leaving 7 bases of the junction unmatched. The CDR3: CASSFRTSGSFHEQYF. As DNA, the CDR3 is TGCGCCAGCAGCTTCCGGACTAGCGGGAGTTTCCACGAGCAGTACTTC.

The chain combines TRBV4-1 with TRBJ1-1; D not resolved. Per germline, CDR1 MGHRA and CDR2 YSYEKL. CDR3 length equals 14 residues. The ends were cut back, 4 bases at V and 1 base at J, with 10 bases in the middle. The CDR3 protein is CASSRREENTEAFF. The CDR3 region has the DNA TGCGCCAGCAGCCGGAGGGAGGAGAACACTGAAGCTTTCTTT.

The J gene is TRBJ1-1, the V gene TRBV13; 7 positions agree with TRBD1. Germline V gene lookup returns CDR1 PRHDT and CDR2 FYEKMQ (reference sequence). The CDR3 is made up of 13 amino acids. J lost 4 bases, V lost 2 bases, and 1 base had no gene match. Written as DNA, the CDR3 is TGTGCCAGCAGCTTACCAGGGGGCACTGAAGCTTTCTTT. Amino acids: CASSLPGGTEAFF. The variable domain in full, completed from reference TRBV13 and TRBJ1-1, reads AAGVIQSPRHLIKEKRETATLKCYPIPRHDTVYWYQQGPGQDPQFLISFYEKMQSDKGSIPDRFSAQQFSDYHSELNMSSLELGDSALYFCASSLPGGTEAFFGQGTRLTVV.

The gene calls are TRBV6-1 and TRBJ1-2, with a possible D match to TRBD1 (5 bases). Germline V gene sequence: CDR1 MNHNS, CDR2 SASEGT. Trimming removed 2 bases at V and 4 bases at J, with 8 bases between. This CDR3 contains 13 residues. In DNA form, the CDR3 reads TGTGCCAGCAGTGAACACAGGACCTATGGCTACACCTTC. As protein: CASSEHRTYGYTF.

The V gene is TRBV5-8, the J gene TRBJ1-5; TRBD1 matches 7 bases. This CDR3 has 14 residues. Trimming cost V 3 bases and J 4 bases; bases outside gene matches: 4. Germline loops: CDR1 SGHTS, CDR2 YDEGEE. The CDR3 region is CASSSDRPNQPQHF. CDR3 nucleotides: TGTGCCAGCAGCTCGGACAGGCCGAATCAGCCCCAGCATTTT.

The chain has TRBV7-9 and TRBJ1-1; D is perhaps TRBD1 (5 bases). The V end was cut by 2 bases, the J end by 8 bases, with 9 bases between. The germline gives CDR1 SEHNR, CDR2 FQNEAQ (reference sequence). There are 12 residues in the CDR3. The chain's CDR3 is CASSLQGPEAFF. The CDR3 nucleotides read TGTGCCAGCAGCTTACAGGGTCCCGAAGCTTTCTTT.

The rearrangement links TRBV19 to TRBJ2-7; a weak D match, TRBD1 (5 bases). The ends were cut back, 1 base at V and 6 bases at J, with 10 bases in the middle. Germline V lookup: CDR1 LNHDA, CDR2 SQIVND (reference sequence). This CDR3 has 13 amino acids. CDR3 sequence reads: CASSIVDRSEQYF. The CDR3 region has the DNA TGTGCCAGTAGTATAGTTGACAGATCCGAGCAGTACTTC.

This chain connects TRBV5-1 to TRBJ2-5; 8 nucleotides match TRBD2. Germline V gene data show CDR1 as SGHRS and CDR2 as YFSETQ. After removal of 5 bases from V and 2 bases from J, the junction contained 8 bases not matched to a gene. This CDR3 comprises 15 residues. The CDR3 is CASRPAAGGQETQYF. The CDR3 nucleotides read TGCGCCAGCAGGCCCGCCGCGGGAGGTCAAGAGACCCAGTACTTC. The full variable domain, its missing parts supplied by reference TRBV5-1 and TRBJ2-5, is KAGVTQTPRYLIKTRGQQVTLSCSPISGHRSVSWYQQTPGQGLQFLFEYFSETQRNKGNFPGRFSGRQFSNSRSEMNVSTLELGDSALYLCASRPAAGGQETQYFGPGTRLLVL.

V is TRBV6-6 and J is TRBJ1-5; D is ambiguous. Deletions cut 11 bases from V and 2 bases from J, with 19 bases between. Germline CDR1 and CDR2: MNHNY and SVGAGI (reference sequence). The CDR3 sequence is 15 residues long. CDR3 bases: TGTGCCTTTCCGACCGGAAGGAGGTGCAATCAGCCCCAGCATTTT. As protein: CAFPTGRRCNQPQHF.

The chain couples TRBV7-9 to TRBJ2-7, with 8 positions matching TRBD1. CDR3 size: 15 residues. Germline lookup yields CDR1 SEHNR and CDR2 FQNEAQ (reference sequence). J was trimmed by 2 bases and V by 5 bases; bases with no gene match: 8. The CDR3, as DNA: TGTGCCAGCAGCCCCCTGACAGGGGTCCCCTACGAGCAGTACTTC. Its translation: CASSPLTGVPYEQYF.

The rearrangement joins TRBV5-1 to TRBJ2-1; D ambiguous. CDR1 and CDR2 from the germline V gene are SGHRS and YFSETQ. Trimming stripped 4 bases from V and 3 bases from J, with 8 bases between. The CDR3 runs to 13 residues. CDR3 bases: TGCGCCAGCAGCCCAGACAACTACAATGAGCAGTTCTTC. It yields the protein CASSPDNYNEQFF.

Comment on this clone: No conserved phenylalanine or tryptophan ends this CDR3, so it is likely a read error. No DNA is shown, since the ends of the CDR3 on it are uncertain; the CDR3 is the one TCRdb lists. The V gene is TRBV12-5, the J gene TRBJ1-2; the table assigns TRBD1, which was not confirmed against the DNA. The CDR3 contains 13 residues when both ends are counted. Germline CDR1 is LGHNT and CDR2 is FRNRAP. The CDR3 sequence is CASGNINLQGKTY.